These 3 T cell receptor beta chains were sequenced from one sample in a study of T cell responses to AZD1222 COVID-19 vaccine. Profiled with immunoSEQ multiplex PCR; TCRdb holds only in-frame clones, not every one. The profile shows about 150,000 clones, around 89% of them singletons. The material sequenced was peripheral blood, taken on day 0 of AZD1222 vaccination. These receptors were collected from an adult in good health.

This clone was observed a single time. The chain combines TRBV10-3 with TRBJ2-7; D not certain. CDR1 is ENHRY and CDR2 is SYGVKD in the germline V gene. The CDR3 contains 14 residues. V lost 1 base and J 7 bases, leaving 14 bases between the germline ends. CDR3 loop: CAISEWHTTWEQYF. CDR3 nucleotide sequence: TGTGCCATCAGTGAGTGGCATACCACATGGGAGCAGTACTTC.

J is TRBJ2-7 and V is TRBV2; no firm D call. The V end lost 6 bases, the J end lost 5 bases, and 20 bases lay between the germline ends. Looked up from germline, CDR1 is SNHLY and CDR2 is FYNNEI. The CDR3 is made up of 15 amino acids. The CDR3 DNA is TGTGCCAGCAGGCCCCGTTTGCAGGCCACGGACGAGCAGTACTTC. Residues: CASRPRLQATDEQYF.

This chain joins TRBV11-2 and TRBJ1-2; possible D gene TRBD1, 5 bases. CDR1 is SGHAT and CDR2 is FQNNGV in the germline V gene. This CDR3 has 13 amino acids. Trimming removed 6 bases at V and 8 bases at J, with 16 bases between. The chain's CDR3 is CASSPGLPLGYTF. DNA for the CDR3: TGTGCCAGCAGTCCGGGACTCCCGTTGGGCTACACCTTC.